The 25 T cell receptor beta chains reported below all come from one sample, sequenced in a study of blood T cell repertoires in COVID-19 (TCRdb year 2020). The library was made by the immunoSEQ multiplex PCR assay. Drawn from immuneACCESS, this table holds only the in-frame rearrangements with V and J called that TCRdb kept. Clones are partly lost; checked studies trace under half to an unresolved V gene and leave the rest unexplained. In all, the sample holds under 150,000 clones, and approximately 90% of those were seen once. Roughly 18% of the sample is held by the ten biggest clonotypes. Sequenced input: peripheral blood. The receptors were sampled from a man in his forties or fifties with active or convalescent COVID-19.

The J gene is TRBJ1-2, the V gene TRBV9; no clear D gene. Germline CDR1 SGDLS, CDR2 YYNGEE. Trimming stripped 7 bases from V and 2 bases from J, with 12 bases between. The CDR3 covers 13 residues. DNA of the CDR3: TGTGCCAGCTCTCGGTCGGGGAACTATGGCTACACCTTC. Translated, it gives CASSRSGNYGYTF.

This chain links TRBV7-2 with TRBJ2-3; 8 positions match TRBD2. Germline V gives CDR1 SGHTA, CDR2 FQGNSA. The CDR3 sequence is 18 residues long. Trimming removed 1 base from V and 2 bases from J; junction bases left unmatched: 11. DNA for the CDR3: TGTGCCAGCAGCTTAGTGGTGGGCGGGAGGCTCATCACAGATACGCAGTATTTT. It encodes CASSLVVGGRLITDTQYF.

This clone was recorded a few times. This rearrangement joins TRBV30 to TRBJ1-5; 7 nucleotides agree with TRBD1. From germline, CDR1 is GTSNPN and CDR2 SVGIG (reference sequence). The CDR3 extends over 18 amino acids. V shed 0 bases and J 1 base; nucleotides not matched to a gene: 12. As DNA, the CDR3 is TGTGCCTGGAGTGTACGTATTAGGACAGGTAACAGCAATCAGCCCCAGCATTTT. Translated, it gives CAWSVRIRTGNSNQPQHF.

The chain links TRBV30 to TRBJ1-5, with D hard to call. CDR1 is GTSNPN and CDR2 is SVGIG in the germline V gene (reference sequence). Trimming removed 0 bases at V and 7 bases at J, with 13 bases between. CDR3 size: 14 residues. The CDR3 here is CAWSVGRSGQPQHF. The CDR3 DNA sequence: TGTGCCTGGAGTGTAGGGAGGTCTGGCCAGCCCCAGCATTTT.

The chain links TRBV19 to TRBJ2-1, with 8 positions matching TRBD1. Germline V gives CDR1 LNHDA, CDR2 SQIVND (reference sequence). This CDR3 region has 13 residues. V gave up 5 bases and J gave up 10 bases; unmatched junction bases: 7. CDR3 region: CASSPDRGSEQFF. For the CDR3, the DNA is TGTGCCAGTAGTCCCGACAGGGGAAGCGAGCAGTTCTTC.

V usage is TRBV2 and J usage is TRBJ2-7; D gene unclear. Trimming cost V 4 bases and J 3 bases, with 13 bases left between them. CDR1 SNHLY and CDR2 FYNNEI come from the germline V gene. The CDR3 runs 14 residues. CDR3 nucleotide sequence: TGTGCCAGCAGTGCTGAGAGAGGATTCTACGAGCAGTACTTC. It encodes CASSAERGFYEQYF.

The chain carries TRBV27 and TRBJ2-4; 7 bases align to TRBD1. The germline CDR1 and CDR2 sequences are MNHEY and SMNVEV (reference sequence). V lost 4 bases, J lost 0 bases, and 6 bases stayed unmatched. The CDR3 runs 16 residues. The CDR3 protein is CASSSWTGLAKNIQYF. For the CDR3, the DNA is TGTGCCAGCAGTTCTTGGACAGGTCTAGCCAAAAACATTCAGTACTTC.

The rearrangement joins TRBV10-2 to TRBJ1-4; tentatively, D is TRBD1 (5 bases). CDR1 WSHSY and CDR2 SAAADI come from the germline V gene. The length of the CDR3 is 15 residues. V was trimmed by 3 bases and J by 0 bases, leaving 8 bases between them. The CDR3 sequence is CASSDWGATNEKLFF. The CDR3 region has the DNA TGCGCCAGCAGTGATTGGGGGGCAACTAATGAAAAACTGTTTTTT.

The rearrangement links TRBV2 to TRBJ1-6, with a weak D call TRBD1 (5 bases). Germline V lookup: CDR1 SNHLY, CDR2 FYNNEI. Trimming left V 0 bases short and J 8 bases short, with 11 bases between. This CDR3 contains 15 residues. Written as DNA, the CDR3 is TGTGCCAGCAGTGAAGCGCGGGGGAGATATTCACCCCTCCACTTT. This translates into CASSEARGRYSPLHF.

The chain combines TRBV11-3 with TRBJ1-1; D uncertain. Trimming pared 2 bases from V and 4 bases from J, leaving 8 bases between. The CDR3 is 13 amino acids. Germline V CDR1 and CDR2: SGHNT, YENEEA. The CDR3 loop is CASSLFRSTEAFF. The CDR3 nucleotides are TGTGCCAGCAGCTTATTCCGGAGCACTGAAGCTTTCTTT.

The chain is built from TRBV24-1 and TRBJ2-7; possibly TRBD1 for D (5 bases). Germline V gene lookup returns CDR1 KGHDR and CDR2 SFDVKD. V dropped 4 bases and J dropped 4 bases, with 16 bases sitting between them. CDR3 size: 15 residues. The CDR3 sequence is CATSDLDKGKYEQYF. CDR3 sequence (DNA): TGTGCCACCAGTGACTTGGACAAGGGGAAGTACGAGCAGTACTTC.

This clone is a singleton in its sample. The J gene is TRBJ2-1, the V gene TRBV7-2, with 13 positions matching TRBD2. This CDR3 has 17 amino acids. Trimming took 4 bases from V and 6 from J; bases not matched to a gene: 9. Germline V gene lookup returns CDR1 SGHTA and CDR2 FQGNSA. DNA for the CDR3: TGTGCCAGCAGCTCCGGGCGGACTAGCGGGAGCGGCAATGAGCAGTTCTTC. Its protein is CASSSGRTSGSGNEQFF. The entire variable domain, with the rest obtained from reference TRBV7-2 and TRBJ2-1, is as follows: GAGVSQSPSNKVTEKGKDVELRCDPISGHTALYWYRQSLGQGLEFLIYFQGNSAPDKSGLPSDRFSAERTGGSVSTLTIQRTQQEDSAVYLCASSSGRTSGSGNEQFFGPGTRLTVL.

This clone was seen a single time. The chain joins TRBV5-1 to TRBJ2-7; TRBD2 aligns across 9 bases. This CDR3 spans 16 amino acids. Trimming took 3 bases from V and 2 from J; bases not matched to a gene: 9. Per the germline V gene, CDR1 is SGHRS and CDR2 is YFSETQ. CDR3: CASSYPLAGSTYEQYF. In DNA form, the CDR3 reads TGCGCCAGCAGCTACCCACTAGCGGGCTCAACCTACGAGCAGTACTTC. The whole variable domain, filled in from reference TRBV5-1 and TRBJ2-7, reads KAGVTQTPRYLIKTRGQQVTLSCSPISGHRSVSWYQQTPGQGLQFLFEYFSETQRNKGNFPGRFSGRQFSNSRSEMNVSTLELGDSALYLCASSYPLAGSTYEQYFGPGTRLTVT.

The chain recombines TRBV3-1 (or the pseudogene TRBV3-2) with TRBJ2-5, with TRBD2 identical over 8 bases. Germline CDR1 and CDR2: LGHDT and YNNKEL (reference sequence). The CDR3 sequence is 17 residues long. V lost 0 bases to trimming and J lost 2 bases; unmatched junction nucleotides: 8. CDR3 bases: TGTGCCAGCAGCCAAGATACCACGGGGGGGCCACAAGAGACCCAGTACTTC. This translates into CASSQDTTGGPQETQYF.

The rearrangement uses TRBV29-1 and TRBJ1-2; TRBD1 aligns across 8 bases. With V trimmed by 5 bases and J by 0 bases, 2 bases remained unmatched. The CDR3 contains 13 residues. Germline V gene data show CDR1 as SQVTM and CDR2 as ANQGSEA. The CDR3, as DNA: TGCAGCGTTCCGGGACAGGCTAACTATGGCTACACCTTC. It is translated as CSVPGQANYGYTF.

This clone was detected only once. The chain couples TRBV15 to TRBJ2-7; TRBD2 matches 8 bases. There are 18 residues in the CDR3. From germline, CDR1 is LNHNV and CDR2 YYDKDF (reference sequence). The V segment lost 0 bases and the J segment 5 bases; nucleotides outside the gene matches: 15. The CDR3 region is CATSRDLSGRTNNDEQYF. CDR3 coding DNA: TGTGCCACCAGCAGAGATCTGAGCGGGAGAACGAATAACGACGAGCAGTACTTC.

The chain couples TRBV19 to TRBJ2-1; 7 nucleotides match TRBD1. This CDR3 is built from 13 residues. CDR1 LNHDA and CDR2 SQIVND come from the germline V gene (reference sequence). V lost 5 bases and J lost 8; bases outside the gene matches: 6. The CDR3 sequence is CASSSDRFHEQFF. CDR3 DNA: TGTGCCAGTAGTTCGGACAGGTTCCATGAGCAGTTCTTC. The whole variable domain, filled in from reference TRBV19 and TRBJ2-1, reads DGGITQSPKYLFRKEGQNVTLSCEQNLNHDAMYWYRQDPGQGLRLIYYSQIVNDFQKGDIAEGYSVSREKKESFPLTVTSAQKNPTAFYLCASSSDRFHEQFFGPGTRLTVL.

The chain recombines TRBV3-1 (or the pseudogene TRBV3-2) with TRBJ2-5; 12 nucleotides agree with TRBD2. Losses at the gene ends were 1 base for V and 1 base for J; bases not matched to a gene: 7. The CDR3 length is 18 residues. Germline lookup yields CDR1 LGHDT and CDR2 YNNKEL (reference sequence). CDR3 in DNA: TGTGCCAGCAGCCAAGTTTCTAGCGGGGGGGGGTCCCAAGAGACCCAGTACTTC. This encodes CASSQVSSGGGSQETQYF.

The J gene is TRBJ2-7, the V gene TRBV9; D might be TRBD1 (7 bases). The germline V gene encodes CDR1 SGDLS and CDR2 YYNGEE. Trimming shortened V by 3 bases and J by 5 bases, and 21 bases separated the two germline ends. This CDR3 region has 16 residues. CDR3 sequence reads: CASSARQGGDRDEQYF. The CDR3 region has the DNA TGTGCCAGCAGCGCAAGACAGGGAGGTGATCGGGACGAGCAGTACTTC.

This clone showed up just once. The CDR3 reads CASSVTGVNTEAFF. The CDR3 DNA reads TGTGCCAGCAGCGTTACAGGGGTGAACACTGAAGCTTTCTTT. This sequence joins TRBV5-4 and TRBJ1-1; 7 bases map to TRBD1. The CDR3 contains 14 residues. CDR1 SGHNT and CDR2 YYREEE come from the germline V gene (reference sequence). V lost 4 bases, J lost 0 bases, and 3 bases stayed unmatched.

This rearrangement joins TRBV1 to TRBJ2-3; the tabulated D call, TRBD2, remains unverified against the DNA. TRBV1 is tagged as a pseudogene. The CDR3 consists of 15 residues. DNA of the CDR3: TGCACCAGCAGCCCGAAAGAGAGGGGCACAGATACGCAGTATTTT. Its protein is CTSSPKERGTDTQYF.

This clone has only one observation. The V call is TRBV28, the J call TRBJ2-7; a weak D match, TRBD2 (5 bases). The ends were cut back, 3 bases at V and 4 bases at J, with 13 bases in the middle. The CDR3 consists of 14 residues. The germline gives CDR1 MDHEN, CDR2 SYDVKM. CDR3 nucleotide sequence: TGTGCCAGCAGTTTGCCGGGATCATTGTACGAGCAGTACTTC. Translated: CASSLPGSLYEQYF.

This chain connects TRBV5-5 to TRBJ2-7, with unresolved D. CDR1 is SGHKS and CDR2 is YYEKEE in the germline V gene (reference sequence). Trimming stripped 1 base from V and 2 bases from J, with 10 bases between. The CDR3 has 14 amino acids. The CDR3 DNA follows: TGTGCCAGCAGCTTGCGTTTTTCGGCCTACGAGCAGTACTTC. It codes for CASSLRFSAYEQYF.

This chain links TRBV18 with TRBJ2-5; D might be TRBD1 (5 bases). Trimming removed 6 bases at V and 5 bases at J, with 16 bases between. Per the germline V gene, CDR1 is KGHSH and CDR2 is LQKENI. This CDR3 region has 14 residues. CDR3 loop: CASSRGRGGETQYF. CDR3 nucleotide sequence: TGTGCCAGCTCGAGAGGAAGGGGTGGGGAGACCCAGTACTTC.

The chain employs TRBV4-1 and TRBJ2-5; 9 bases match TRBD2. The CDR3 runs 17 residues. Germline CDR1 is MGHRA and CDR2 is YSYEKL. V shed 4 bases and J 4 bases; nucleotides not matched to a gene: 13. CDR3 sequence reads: CASSRQDLAGARETQYF. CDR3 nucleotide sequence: TGCGCCAGCAGCCGACAGGACTTAGCGGGAGCCCGAGAGACCCAGTACTTC.